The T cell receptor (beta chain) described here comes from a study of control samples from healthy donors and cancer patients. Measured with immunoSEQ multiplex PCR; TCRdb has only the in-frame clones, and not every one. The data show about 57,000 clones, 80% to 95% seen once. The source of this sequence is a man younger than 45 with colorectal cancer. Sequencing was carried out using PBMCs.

The CDR3 here is CASSWTSGVTDTQYF. CDR3 DNA sequence: TGTGCCAGCAGCTGGACTAGCGGGGTGACAGATACGCAGTATTTT. This chain uses TRBV7-9 with TRBJ2-3, with 12 nucleotides matching TRBD2. Germline CDR1 is SEHNR and CDR2 is FQNEAQ (reference sequence). The CDR3 sequence is 15 residues long. Trimming at V came to 4 bases and at J to 3 bases, leaving 2 bases not matched to a gene.